This T cell receptor (beta chain) was identified during a study of patients and donors after allogeneic stem cell transplantation. Trimming took 3 bases from V and 5 from J, leaving 9 bases between them. CDR1 is MNHEY, CDR2 SMNVEV, per germline (reference sequence). This CDR3 comprises 13 residues. One entry per CDR3 protein results from TCRdb running MiXCR on the RT-PCR reads. The data hold about a million distinct CDR3 sequences, with more than 15% observed a single time. The V call is TRBV27, the J call TRBJ2-3, with a possible D match to TRBD2 (6 bases). The sequence was collected from a human donor who was either an allogeneic HSCT recipient or a stem cell or donor lymphocyte infusion donor (not recorded which). It is not recorded whose cells these are; they may come from a transplant donor. Sequencing was done on a sample of blood, either unsorted or a sorted T cell fraction (not recorded which). CDR3 residues: CASSLEGLDTQYF. CDR3 DNA sequence: TGTGCCAGCAGTTTGGAGGGATTAGATACGCAGTATTTT.